The clone carrying this TCR beta chain was recorded at least ten times. The data were obtained in a study of blood T cell repertoires in COVID-19. Study in general: The United States, Italy and Spain provided the acute and convalescent COVID-19 samples. T cells, B-cell-depleted T cells, or PBMCs provided the cDNA or gDNA that served as material.

In the original workflow: By means of reference gene primer amplification, nucleated cell counts were estimated. Sequencing used immunoSEQ multiplex PCR; TCRdb keeps in-frame clones, though not all of them. V, J and clone size are taken as reported in that table, and D and trimming were inferred from the DNA itself. The sample shows roughly 250,000 clones, 80% to 90% of them seen only once. Enrolled during active infection, Seattle patients were then followed longitudinally. Germline V gene sequence: CDR1 KGHDR, CDR2 SFDVKD. Trimming cost V 4 bases and J 5 bases, with 11 bases left between them. The CDR3 is made up of 14 amino acids.

Material for sequencing was peripheral blood. The rearrangement uses TRBV24-1 and TRBJ2-1; D is undetermined. This clonotype was sampled from a woman in her 30s with COVID-19, enrolled during active disease. The CDR3, as DNA: TGTGCCACCAGTGAGGCCCGTCCTGACAATGAGCAGTTCTTC. Translation: CATSEARPDNEQFF.